The T cell receptor (beta chain) under discussion was sequenced for a study of T cell responses to AZD1222 COVID-19 vaccine. Trimming pared 0 bases from V and 2 bases from J, leaving 5 bases between. Germline V lookup: CDR1 SGHVS, CDR2 FQNEAQ. The CDR3 runs to 13 residues. This table comes from immunoSEQ multiplex PCR, and its TCRdb copy is limited to in-frame clones, with some not included. The sample consists of about 110,000 clones, about nine tenths of them appearing once. V usage is TRBV7-8 and J usage is TRBJ2-7; D is uncertain. The input for sequencing was peripheral blood, taken on day 0 of AZD1222 vaccination. This clonotype was obtained from an adult in good health. This CDR3 is CASSLAPPYEQYF. As DNA, the CDR3 is TGTGCCAGCAGCTTAGCGCCCCCCTACGAGCAGTACTTC. Using reference TRBV7-8 and TRBJ2-7 for the parts outside the CDR3, the full variable domain is GAGVSQSPRYKVAKRGQDVALRCDPISGHVSLFWYQQALGQGPEFLTYFQNEAQLDKSGLPSDRFFAERPEGSVSTLKIQRTQQEDSAVYLCASSLAPPYEQYFGPGTRLTVT.